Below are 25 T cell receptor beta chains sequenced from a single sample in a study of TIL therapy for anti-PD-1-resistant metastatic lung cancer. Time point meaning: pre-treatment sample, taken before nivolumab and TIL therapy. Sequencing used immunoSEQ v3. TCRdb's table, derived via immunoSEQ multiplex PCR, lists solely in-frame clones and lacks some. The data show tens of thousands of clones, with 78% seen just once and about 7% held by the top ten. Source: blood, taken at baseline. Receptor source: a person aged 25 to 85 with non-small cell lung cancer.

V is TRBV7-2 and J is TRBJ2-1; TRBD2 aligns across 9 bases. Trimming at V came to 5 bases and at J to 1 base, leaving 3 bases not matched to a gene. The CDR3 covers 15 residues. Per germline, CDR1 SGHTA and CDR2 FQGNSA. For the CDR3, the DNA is TGTGCCAGCAGCCGAGCGGGAGGTTCCTACAATGAGCAGTTCTTC. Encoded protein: CASSRAGGSYNEQFF.

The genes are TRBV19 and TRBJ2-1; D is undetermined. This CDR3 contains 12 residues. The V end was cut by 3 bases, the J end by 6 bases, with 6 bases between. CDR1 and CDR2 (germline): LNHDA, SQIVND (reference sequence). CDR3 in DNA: TGTGCCAGTAGTATGGGTGGCAATGAGCAGTTCTTC. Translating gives CASSMGGNEQFF.

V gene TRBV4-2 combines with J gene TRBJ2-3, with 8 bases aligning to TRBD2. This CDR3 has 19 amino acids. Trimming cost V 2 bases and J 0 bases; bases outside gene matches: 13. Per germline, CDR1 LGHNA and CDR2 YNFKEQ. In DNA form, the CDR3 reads TGTGCCAGCAGCCAAAGAAGGAAAGCGGGGGCCCTGAGCACAGATACGCAGTATTTT. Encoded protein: CASSQRRKAGALSTDTQYF.

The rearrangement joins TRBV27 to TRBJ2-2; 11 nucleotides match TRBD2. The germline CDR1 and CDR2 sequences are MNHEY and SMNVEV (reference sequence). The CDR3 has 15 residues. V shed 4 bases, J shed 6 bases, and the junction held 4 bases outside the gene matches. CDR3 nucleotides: TGTGCCAGCAGTTCCGTTAGCGGGAGGGCCGGGGAGCTGTTTTTT. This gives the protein CASSSVSGRAGELFF.

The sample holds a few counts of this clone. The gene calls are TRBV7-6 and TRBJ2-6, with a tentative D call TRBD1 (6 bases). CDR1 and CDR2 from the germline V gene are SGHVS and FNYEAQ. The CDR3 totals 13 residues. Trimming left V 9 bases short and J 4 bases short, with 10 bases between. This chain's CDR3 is CARQGPGANVLTF. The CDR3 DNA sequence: TGTGCCAGACAGGGCCCCGGGGCCAACGTCCTGACTTTC. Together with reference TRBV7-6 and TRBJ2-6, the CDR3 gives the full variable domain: GAGVSQSPRYKVTKRGQDVALRCDPISGHVSLYWYRQALGQGPEFLTYFNYEAQQDKSGLPNDRFSAERPEGSISTLTIQRTEQRDSAMYRCARQGPGANVLTFGAGSRLTVL.

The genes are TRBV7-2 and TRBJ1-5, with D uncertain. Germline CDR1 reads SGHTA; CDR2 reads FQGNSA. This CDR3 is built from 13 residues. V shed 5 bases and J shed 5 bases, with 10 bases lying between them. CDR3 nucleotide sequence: TGTGCCAGCAGCCGAAAGGGAGATCAGCCCCAGCATTTT. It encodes CASSRKGDQPQHF. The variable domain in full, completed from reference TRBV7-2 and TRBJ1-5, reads GAGVSQSPSNKVTEKGKDVELRCDPISGHTALYWYRQSLGQGLEFLIYFQGNSAPDKSGLPSDRFSAERTGGSVSTLTIQRTQQEDSAVYLCASSRKGDQPQHFGDGTRLSIL.

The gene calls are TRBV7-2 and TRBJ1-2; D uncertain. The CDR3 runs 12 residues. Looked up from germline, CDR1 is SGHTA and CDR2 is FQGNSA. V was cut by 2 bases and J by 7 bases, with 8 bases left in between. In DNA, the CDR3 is TGTGCCAGCAGCTTAAGGCGGGCTGGCTACACCTTC. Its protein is CASSLRRAGYTF.

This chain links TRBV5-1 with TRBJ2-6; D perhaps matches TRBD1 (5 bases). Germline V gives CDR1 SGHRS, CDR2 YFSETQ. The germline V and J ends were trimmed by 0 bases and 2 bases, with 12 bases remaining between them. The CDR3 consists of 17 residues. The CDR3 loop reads CASSLEGVKTGANVLTF. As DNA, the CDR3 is TGCGCCAGCAGCTTGGAAGGGGTCAAGACTGGGGCCAACGTCCTGACTTTC.

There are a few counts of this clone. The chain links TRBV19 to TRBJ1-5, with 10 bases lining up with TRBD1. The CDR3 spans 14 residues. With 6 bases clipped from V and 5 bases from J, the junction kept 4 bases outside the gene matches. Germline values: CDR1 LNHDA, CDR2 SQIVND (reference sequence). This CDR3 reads CASSVTGGHQPQHF. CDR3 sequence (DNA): TGTGCCAGTAGCGTGACAGGGGGCCATCAGCCCCAGCATTTT.

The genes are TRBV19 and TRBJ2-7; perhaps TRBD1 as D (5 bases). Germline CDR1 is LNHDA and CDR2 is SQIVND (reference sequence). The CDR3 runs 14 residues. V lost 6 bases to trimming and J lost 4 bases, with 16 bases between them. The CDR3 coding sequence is TGTGCCAGTAGACCTAGGGGCGTAAGTTACGAGCAGTACTTC. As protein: CASRPRGVSYEQYF.

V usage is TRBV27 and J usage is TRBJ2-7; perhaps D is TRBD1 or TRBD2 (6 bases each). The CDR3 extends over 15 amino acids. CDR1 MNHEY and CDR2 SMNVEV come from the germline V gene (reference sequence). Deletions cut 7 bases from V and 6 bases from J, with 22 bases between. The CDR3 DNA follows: TGTGCCAGCACCACATCGGGGGCCACCCGCGGCGAGCAGTACTTC. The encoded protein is CASTTSGATRGEQYF.

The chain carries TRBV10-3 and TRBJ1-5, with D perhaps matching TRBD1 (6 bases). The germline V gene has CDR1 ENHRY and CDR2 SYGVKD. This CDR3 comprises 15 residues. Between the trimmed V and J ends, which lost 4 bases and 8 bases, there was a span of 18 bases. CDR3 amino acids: CAISGEGGLWEPQHF. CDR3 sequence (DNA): TGTGCCATCAGTGGGGAGGGGGGATTATGGGAGCCCCAGCATTTT.

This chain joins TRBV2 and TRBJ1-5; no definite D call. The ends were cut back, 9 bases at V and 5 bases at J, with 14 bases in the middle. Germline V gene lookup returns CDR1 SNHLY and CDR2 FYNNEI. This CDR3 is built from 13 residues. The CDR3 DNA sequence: TGTGCCAGTAAGAGGGAGGAGGATCAGCCCCAGCATTTT. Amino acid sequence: CASKREEDQPQHF. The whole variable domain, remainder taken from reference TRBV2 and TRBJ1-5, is EPEVTQTPSHQVTQMGQEVILRCVPISNHLYFYWYRQILGQKVEFLVSFYNNEISEKSEIFDDQFSVERPDGSNFTLKIRSTKLEDSAMYFCASKREEDQPQHFGDGTRLSIL.

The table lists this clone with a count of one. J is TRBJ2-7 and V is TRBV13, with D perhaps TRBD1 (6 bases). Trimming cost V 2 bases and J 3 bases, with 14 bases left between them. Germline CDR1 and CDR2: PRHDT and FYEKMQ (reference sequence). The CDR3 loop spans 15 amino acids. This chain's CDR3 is CASSLLSDSNYEQYF. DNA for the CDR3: TGTGCCAGCAGCTTACTCTCGGACAGCAACTACGAGCAGTACTTC.

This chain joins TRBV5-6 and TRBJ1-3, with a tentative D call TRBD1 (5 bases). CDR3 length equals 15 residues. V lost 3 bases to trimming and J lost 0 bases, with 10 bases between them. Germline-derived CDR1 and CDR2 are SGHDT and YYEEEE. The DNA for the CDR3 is TGTGCCAGCAGCTGGGGGGTTCACTCTGGAAACACCATATATTTT. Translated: CASSWGVHSGNTIYF.

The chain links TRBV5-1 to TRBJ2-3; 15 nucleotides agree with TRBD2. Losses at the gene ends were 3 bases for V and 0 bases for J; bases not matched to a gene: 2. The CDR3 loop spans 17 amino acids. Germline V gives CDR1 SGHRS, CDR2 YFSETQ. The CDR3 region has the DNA TGCGCCAGCAGCTCCGGACTAGCGGGGGGGAGCACAGATACGCAGTATTTT. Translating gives CASSSGLAGGSTDTQYF.

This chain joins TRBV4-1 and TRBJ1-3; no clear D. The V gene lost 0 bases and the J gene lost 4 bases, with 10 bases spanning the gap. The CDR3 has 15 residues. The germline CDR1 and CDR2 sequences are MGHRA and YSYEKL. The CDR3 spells CASSQDRGGGNTIYF. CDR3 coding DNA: TGCGCCAGCAGCCAAGATCGTGGAGGGGGAAACACCATATATTTT.

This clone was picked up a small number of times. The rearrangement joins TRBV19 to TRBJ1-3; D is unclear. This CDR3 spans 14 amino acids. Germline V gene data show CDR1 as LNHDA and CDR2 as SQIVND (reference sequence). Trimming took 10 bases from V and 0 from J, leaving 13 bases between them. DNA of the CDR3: TGTGCCACCCGCCAAGAGCTCTCTGGAAACACCATATATTTT. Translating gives CATRQELSGNTIYF.

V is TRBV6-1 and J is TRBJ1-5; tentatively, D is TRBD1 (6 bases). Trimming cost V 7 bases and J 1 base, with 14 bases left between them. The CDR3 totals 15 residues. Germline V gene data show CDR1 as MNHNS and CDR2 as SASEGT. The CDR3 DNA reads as TGTGCCAGCATTCCCCAGGGGCTAAGCAATCAGCCCCAGCATTTT. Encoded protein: CASIPQGLSNQPQHF.

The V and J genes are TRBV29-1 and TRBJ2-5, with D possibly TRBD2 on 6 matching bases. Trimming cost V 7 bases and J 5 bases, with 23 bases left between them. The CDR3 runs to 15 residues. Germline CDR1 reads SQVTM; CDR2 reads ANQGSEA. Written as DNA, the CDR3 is TGCAGCGCGGCGCTGCCGGGAGAGTGGAGGGAGACCCAGTACTTC. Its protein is CSAALPGEWRETQYF.

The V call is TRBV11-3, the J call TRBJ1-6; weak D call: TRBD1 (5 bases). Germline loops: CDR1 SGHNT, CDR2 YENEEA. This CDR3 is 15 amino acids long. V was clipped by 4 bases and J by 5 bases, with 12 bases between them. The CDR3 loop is CASSWGAQDNSPLHF. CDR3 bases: TGTGCCAGCAGCTGGGGAGCACAGGATAATTCACCCCTCCACTTT. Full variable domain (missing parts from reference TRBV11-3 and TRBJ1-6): EAGVVQSPRYKIIEKKQPVAFWCNPISGHNTLYWYLQNLGQGPELLIRYENEEAVDDSQLPKDRFSAERLKGVDSTLKIQPAELGDSAVYLCASSWGAQDNSPLHFGNGTRLTVT.

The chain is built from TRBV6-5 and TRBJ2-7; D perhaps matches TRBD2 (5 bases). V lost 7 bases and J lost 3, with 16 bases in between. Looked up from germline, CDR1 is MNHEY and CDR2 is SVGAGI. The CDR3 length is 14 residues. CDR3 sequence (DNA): TGTGCCAGCACCTACGGGGTTGGGGACTACGAGCAGTACTTC. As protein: CASTYGVGDYEQYF.

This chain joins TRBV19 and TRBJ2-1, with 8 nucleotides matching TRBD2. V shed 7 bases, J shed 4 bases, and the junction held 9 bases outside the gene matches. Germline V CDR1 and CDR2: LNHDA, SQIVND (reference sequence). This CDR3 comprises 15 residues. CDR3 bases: TGTGCCAGTACCATGGGGGGACTAGAATACAATGAGCAGTTCTTC. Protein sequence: CASTMGGLEYNEQFF.

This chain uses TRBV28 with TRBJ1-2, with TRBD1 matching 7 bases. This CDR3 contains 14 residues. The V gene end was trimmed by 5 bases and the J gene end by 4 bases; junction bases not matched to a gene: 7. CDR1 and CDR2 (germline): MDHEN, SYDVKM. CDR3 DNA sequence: TGTGCCAGCAGTATACAGGGGTCCTTCTATGGCTACACCTTC. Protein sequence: CASSIQGSFYGYTF.

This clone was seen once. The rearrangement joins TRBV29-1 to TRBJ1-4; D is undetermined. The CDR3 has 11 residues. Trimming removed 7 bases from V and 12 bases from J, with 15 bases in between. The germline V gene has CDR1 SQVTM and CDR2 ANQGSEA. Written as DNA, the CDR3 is TGCAGCGCGAAAACCTCCTCGGAACTGTTTTTT. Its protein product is CSAKTSSELFF.